This T cell receptor beta chain was found in a study of T-cell reconstitution after alpha-beta-depleted transplantation in children (dated by TCRdb to the mid-2010s). Looking at the study overall: T-cell immune reconstitution after TCRalphabeta/CD19-depleted allogeneic hematopoietic cell transplantation in children was quantitatively tracked in the study by means of TCR repertoire profiling. Results and caveats for the whole study, not just this receptor: Over subsequent months, a decline in hyperexpanded clone frequencies was noted, and after one year, T-cell counts and TCRbeta diversity were mostly ascribed to newly produced T cells. About two months after transplant, the apparently early recovery of alphabetaT-cell counts reportedly depended on just several hundred clones that had expanded rapidly and came from non-depleted graft cells. In some patients, the high TCRbeta diversity seen at day 60 was put down to recipient T cells and intrathymic progenitors that had survived conditioning.

Read against the paper, the sample's treatment or condition label means: allogeneic hematopoietic cell transplantation with graft depleted of TCRalphabeta T cells and CD19 B cells. The children who served as transplant recipients had been given grafts of TCRalphabeta/CD19-depleted allogeneic hematopoietic cells. This clonotype was seen more than once but under ten times. No cognate antigen has been identified for it. Qualities for individual bases were not recorded, and no much larger clone is one base off. There are 13 amino acids in the CDR3, from cysteine to phenylalanine inclusive. Of all the DNA, just the CDR3 is kept, 39 bases in frame from base 1. V and J are truncated by 4 bases and 15 bases respectively, leaving an intervening sequence of 18 bases. Library preparation was by PCR. Sequencing instrument: Illumina HiSeq 2500. To normalize quantification of the TCRbeta repertoire, the TCR libraries were built with molecular barcoding that relied on unique molecular identifiers. TCRdb handled the public reads itself, with Q25 trimming in fastp and clone calling in MiXCR, and kept productive beta chains. Here each entry gathers all rows of one CDR3 protein and keeps the most common genes and DNA. The sample table shows about a million distinct CDR3 sequences, and under 30% are seen once. The ten largest clones capture roughly 30% of the sample.

Sequencing used PBMCs, mostly from graft donor cells, obtained 360 days after TCRalphabeta/CD19-depleted stem cell transplant. The chain employs TRBV12-3 or TRBV12-4 and TRBJ1-4; the D segment cannot be called with confidence. The clonotype comes from a boy under two years old who had a stem cell transplant for SCID, so the T cells may come from the graft donor. The CDR3 amino acid sequence is: CASSSDIREGVFF. The nucleotides read TGTGCCAGCAGTTCCGATATTCGGGAGGGAGTGTTTTTT.